The clone carrying this TCR beta chain was recorded many times. Its target is unknown. These data originate in a study of CD8 T cells in ankylosing spondylitis. Whole-study findings and limits: Blood from ankylosing spondylitis patients appeared to carry a characteristic roughly eight-variant TCR beta motif.

CDR1 and CDR2 (germline): MNHNS, SASEGT. The CDR3 spans 16 residues. Deletions cut 6 bases from V and 0 bases from J, with 15 bases between. TCRdb reprocessed the 5' RACE reads with MiXCR, giving one entry per CDR3 protein. The sample lists around 100,000 distinct CDR3 sequences; about 9% were seen once. The J gene is TRBJ2-1, the V gene TRBV6-1; D is ambiguous. The receptor's source is a male donor with ankylosing spondylitis. Sequenced input: blood, either unsorted or a sorted T cell fraction (not recorded which). The CDR3 DNA follows: TGTGCCAGCAGGCTTCTAGGCCAAAGCTCCTACAATGAGCAGTTCTTC. The encoded protein is CASRLLGQSSYNEQFF.